A single sample is the source of the 2 T cell receptor beta chains below, sequenced in a study of blood T cell repertoires in COVID-19 (dated by TCRdb to the early 2020s). Receptor libraries were prepared by the immunoSEQ multiplex PCR assay. The immuneACCESS repertoire file appears here via TCRdb, limited to in-frame rearrangements. These files lack a portion of the clones; in checked studies, under half of the deficit traces to unresolved V genes, and the cause of the others is not known. The sample table records about 360,000 clones; around 87% of these occur just once. Clones ranked in the top ten supply about 2.9% of the sample. Sequenced sample: peripheral blood. The receptors originated from a human donor in a cohort sampled during active COVID-19.

Worth noting for this clone: Other DNA sequences in this sample translate to the same CDR3. The chain uses TRBV4-1 and TRBJ2-2; 11 bases are shared with TRBD2. The CDR3 covers 16 residues. Germline CDR1 reads MGHRA; CDR2 reads YSYEKL. Trimming at V came to 4 bases and at J to 1 base, leaving 2 bases not matched to a gene. The CDR3 reads CASSRGLAENTGELFF. The CDR3 region has the DNA TGCGCCAGCAGCCGGGGACTAGCGGAGAACACCGGGGAGCTGTTTTTT.

The chain couples TRBV5-1 to TRBJ2-3; 9 bases map to TRBD2. In germline, CDR1 is SGHRS, CDR2 YFSETQ. The CDR3 covers 17 residues. V dropped 0 bases and J dropped 2; count of bases not matched to a gene: 7. DNA for the CDR3: TGCGCCAGCAGCTTGGATTCGAGACTAGCGGACACAGATACGCAGTATTTT. Protein: CASSLDSRLADTDTQYF.